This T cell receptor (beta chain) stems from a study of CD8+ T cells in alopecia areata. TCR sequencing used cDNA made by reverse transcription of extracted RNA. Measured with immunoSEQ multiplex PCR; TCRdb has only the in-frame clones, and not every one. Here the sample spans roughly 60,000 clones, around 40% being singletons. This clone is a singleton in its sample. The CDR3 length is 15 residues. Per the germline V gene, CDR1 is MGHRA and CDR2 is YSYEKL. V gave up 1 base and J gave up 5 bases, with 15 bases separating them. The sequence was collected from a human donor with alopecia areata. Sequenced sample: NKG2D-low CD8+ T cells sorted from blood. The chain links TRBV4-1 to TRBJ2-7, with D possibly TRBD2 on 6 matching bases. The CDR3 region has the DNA TGCGCCAGCAGCCAAGTCGGGAGCCACCTCGACGAGCAGTACTTC. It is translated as CASSQVGSHLDEQYF.